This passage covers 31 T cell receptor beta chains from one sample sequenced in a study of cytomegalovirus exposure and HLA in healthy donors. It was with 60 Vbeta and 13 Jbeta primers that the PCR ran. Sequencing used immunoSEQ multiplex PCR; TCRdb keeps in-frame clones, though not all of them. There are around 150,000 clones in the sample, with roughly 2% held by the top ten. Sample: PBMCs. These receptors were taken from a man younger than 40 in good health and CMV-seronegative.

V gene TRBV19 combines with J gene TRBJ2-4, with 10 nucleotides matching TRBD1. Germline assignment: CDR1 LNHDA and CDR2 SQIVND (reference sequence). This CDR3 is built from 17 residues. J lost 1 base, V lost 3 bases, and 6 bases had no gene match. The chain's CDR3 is CASSILRTGGAKNIQYF. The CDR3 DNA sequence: TGTGCCAGTAGTATTCTGAGGACAGGGGGGGCCAAAAACATTCAGTACTTC. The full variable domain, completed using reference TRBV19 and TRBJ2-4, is DGGITQSPKYLFRKEGQNVTLSCEQNLNHDAMYWYRQDPGQGLRLIYYSQIVNDFQKGDIAEGYSVSREKKESFPLTVTSAQKNPTAFYLCASSILRTGGAKNIQYFGAGTRLSVL.

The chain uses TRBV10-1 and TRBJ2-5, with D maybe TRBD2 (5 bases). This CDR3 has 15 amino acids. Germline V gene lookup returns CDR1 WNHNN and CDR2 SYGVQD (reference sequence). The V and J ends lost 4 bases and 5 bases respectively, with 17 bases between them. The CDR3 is CASSVASGSWETQYF. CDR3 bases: TGCGCCAGCAGTGTGGCGAGCGGATCATGGGAGACCCAGTACTTC.

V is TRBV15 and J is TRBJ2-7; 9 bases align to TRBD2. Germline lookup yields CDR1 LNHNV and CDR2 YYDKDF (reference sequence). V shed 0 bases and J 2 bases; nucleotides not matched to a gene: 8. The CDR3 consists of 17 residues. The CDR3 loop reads CATSRDRGAGGTYEQYF. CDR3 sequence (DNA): TGTGCCACCAGCAGAGATCGAGGAGCGGGAGGAACCTACGAGCAGTACTTC.

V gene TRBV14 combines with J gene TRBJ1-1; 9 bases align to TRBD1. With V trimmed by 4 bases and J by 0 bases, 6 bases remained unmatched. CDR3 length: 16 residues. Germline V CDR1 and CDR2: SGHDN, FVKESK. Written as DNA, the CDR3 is TGTGCCAGCAGCCCCGGGACAGGGACTATGAACACTGAAGCTTTCTTT. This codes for CASSPGTGTMNTEAFF.

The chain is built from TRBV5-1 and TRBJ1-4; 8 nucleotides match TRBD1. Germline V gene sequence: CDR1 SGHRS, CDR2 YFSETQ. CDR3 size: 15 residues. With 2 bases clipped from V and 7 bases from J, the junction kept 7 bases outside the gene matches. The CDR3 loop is CASSFAGTGAEKLFF. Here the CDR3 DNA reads TGCGCCAGCAGCTTTGCCGGGACAGGAGCTGAAAAACTGTTTTTT.

CDR3 loop: CAIRASAQGDDGYTF. CDR3 DNA sequence: TGTGCCATCAGGGCCTCGGCGCAGGGGGATGACGGCTACACCTTC. The chain has TRBV10-3 and TRBJ1-2, with 7 bases that match TRBD1. CDR3 length: 15 amino acids. Per germline, CDR1 ENHRY and CDR2 SYGVKD. J lost 8 bases, V lost 6 bases, and 15 bases had no gene match.

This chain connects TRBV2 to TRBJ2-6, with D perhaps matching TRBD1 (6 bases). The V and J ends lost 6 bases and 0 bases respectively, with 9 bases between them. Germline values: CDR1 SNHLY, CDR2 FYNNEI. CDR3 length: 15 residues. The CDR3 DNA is TGTGCCAGCAGGGACAGTTACTCTGGGGCCAACGTCCTGACTTTC. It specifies CASRDSYSGANVLTF.

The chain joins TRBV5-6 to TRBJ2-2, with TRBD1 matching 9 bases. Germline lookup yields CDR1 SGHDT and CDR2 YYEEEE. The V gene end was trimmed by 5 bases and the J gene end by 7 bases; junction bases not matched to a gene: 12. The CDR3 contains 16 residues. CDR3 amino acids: CASSTPGQGVVGELFF. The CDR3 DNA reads TGTGCCAGCAGTACCCCGGGACAGGGCGTAGTCGGGGAGCTGTTTTTT.

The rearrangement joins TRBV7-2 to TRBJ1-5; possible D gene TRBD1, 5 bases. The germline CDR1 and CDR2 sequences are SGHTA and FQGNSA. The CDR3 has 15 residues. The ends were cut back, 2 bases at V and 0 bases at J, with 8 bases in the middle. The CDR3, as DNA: TGTGCCAGCAGCTTATCAGGGCCTAGCAATCAGCCCCAGCATTTT. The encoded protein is CASSLSGPSNQPQHF.

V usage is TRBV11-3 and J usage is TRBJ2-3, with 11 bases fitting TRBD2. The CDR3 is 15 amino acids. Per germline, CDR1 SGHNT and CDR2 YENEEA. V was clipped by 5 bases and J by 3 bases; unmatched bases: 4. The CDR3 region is CASSPGLAVTDTQYF. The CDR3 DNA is TGTGCCAGCAGCCCGGGACTAGCGGTGACAGATACGCAGTATTTT.

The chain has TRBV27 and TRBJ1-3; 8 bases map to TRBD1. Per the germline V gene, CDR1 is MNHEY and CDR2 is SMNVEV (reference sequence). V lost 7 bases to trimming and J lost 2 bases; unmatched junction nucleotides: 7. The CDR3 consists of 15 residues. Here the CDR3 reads CASTRTGRAGNTIYF. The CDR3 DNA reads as TGTGCCAGCACGCGGACAGGGCGGGCTGGAAACACCATATATTTT.

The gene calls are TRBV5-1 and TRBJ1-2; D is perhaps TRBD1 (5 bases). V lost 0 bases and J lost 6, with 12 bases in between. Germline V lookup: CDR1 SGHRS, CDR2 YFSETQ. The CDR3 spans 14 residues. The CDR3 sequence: CASSLASGRDGYTF. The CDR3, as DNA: TGCGCCAGCAGCTTGGCCTCAGGGAGGGATGGCTACACCTTC.

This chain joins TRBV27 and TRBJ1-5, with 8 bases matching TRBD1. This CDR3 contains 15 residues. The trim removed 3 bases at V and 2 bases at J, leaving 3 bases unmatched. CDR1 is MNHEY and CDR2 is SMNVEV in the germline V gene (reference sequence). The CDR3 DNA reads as TGTGCCAGCAGTTTTCAGGGGGCTGGCAATCAGCCCCAGCATTTT. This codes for CASSFQGAGNQPQHF.

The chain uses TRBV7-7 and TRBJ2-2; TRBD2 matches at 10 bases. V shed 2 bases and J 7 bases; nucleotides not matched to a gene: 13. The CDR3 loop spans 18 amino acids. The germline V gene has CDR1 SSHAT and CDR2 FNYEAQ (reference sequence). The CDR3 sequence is CASSLLPSGRAFGGELFF. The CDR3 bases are TGTGCCAGCAGCTTACTCCCCAGCGGGAGGGCCTTCGGCGGGGAGCTGTTTTTT.

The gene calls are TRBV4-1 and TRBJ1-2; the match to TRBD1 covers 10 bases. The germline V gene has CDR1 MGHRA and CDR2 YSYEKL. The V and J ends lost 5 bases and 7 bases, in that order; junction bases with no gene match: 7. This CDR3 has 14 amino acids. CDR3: CASSTTGTGVGYTF. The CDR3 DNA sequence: TGCGCCAGCAGCACCACCGGGACAGGGGTTGGCTACACCTTC.

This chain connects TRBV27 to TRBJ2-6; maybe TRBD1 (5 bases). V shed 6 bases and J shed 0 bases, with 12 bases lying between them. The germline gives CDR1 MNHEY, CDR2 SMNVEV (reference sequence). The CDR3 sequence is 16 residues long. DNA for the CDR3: TGTGCCAGCAGCTTCCAAGGGGCCTCTGGGGCCAACGTCCTGACTTTC. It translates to CASSFQGASGANVLTF.

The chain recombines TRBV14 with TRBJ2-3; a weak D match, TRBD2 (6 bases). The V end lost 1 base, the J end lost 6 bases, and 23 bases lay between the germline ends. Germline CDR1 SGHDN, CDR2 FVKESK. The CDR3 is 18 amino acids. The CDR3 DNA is TGTGCCAGCAGCCAAGGAGAGGGGACTTACCTTTTTCCGGATACGCAGTATTTT. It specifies CASSQGEGTYLFPDTQYF.

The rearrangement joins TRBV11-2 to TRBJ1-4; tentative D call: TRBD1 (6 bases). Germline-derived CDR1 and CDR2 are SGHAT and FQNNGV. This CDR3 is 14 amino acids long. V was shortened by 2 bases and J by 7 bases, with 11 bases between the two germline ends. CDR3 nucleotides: TGTGCCAGCAGCTTAATGGCAGGGGTTGAAAAACTGTTTTTT. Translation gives CASSLMAGVEKLFF.

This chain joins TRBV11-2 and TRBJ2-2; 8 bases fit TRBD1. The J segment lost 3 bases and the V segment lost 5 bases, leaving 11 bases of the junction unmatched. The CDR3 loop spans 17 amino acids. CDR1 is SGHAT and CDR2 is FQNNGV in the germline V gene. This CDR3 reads CASSVLSTGVHTGELFF. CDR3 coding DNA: TGTGCCAGCAGCGTTTTATCGACAGGGGTCCACACCGGGGAGCTGTTTTTT.

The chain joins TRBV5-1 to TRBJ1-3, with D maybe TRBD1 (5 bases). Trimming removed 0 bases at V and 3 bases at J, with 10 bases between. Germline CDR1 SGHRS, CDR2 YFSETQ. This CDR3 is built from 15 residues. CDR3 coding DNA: TGCGCCAGCAGCTTGGGGGGCGCAGATGGAAACACCATATATTTT. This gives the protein CASSLGGADGNTIYF.

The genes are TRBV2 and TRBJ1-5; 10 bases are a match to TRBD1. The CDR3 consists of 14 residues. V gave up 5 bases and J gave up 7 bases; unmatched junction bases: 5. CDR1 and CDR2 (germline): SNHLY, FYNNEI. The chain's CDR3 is CASSWTGGRQPQHF. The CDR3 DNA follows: TGTGCCAGCAGTTGGACAGGGGGAAGGCAGCCCCAGCATTTT.

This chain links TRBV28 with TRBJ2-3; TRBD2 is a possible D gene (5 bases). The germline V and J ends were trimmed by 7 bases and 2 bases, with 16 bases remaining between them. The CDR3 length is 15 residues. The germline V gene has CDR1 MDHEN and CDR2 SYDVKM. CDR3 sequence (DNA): TGTGCCAGCACCCAAGGGAGTATCTTCACAGATACGCAGTATTTT. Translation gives CASTQGSIFTDTQYF.

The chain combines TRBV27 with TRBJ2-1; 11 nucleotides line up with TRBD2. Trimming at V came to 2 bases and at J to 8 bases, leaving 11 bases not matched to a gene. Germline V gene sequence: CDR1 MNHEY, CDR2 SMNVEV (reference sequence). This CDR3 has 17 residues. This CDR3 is CASSLGVLAGGMDEQFF. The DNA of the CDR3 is TGTGCCAGCAGTTTAGGGGTCCTAGCGGGGGGTATGGATGAGCAGTTCTTC.

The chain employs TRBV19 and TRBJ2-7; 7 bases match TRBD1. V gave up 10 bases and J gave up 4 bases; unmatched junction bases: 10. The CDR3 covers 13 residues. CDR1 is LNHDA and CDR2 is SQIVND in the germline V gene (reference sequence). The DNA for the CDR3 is TGTGCCACCCAAGGGCAGGGGGTGTACGAGCAGTACTTC. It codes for CATQGQGVYEQYF.

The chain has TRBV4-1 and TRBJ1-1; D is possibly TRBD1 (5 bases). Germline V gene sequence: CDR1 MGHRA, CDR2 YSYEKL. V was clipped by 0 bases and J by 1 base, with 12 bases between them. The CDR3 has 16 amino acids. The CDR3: CASSQDRGRPNTEAFF. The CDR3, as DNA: TGCGCCAGCAGCCAAGATAGGGGCAGGCCGAACACTGAAGCTTTCTTT.

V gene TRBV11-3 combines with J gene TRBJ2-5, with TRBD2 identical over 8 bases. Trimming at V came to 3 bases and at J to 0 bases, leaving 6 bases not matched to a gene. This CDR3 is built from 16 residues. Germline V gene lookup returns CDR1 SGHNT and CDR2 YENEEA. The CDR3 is CASSFGASGYQETQYF. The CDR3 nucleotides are TGTGCCAGCAGCTTCGGGGCTAGCGGGTACCAAGAGACCCAGTACTTC.

The CDR3 nucleotides are TGTGCCAGCAGCAGGACAGGAAATGGACAAGAGACCCAGTACTTC. This gives the protein CASSRTGNGQETQYF. J is TRBJ2-5 and V is TRBV6-1, with TRBD1 matching over 7 bases. Trimming removed 6 bases from V and 2 bases from J; junction bases left unmatched: 9. The CDR3 covers 15 residues. Germline CDR1 reads MNHNS; CDR2 reads SASEGT.

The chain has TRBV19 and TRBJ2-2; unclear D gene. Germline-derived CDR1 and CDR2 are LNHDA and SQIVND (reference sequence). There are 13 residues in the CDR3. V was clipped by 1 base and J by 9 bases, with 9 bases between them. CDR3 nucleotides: TGTGCCAGTAGTATAGGTAGTCCGCGGGAGCTGTTTTTT. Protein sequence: CASSIGSPRELFF.

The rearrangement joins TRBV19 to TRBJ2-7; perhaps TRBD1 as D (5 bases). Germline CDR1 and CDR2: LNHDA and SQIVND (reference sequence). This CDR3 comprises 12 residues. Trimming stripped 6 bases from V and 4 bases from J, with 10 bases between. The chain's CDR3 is CASSNQGYEQYF. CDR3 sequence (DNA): TGTGCCAGTAGCAACCAGGGTTACGAGCAGTACTTC.

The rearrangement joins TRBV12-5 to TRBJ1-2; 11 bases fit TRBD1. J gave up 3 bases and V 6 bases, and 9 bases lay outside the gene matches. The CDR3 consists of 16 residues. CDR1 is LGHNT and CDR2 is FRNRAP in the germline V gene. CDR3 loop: CASGPPWTGGDYGYTF. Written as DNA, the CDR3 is TGTGCTAGTGGCCCACCATGGACAGGGGGCGACTATGGCTACACCTTC.

CDR3 in DNA: TGCGCCAGCAGCCAAGGACTAGCGGAACCCTACGAGCAGTACTTC. Translation gives CASSQGLAEPYEQYF. The chain uses TRBV4-3 and TRBJ2-7; 9 bases line up with TRBD2. The CDR3 runs to 15 residues. Germline CDR1 LGHNA, CDR2 YSLEER. The V segment lost 1 base and the J segment 2 bases; nucleotides outside the gene matches: 3.